These T cell receptor beta chains were read from a single sample in a study of blood T cell repertoires in COVID-19. The assay was immunoSEQ multiplex PCR, and TCRdb's table has in-frame clones only and misses some. The table shows over 250,000 clones, with roughly 90% occurring only once. The sequencing input was peripheral blood. The origin of the receptors is an older woman with COVID-19, enrolled during active disease. The conserved cysteine and the conserved F or W are not part of the CDR3 here.

V,CDR3
TRBV6-1,ASSEAGRWQGANEAF
TRBV27,ASSYRDRGTNEQF
TRBV9,ASSRRTGFYEQY
TRBV6-5,ASRRLAGKPYEQY
TRBV24-1,ATSILGGQGFQETQY
TRBV10-1,ASSPDRVTDTQY
TRBV25-1,ASSVGGRNTIY
TRBV7-9,ASSLEQVNYGYT
TRBV7-9,ASSATGVSEAF
TRBV5-4,ASSLAGDLAEAF
TRBV12-3/TRBV12-4,ASPGGPGNEQF
TRBV30,AWSAGGEGNEQF
TRBV18,ASSPAANYGYT
TRBV5-1,ASSLGQSNTEAF
TRBV6-1,ASSDTYFNSPLH
TRBV19,ASNGGGEQF
TRBV5-4,ASSWTGENTEAF
TRBV7-2,ASSLWDRDTDTQY
TRBV27,ASSWGLAGGRQF
TRBV9,ASNPEGAGGTYEQY
TRBV6-6,ASSYSTSRYNEQF
TRBV6-5,ASSWSSGGPFDEQY
TRBV5-1,ASSLAAGRENTIY
TRBV6-2/TRBV6-3,ASSPRLGGDTQY
TRBV19,ASSIPVDRGYGYT
TRBV12-3/TRBV12-4,ASSPRERDGYT
TRBV19,ARLYSETLSYEQY
TRBV6-5,ASRNSEHGYT
TRBV4-3,ASSHPKRGPYNEQF
TRBV10-3,AIGQHLDTEAF
TRBV6-5,ATGDNGNTGELF
TRBV11-2,ASSRGGRGGTDTQY
TRBV5-1,ASSTLWRGVTGELF
TRBV3-1/TRBV3-2,ASSHGETQY
TRBV4-3,ASSQDPWASGGPNEQF
TRBV19,ASSIGSAGSYGYT
TRBV18,ASSPYRTVSSGANVLT
TRBV5-1,ASSSGVPQETQY
TRBV9,ASSVVPGTGPTGELF
TRBV28,ASRPGGLATDTQY
TRBV15,ATSRVGGGYSYEQY
TRBV9,ASSVTPGRNTGELF
TRBV7-6,ASSLGSPPGDTQY
TRBV29-1,SVEERDRSYEQY
TRBV2,ATGEGRGMAEAF
TRBV29-1,SGTMSGNTIY
TRBV29-1,SATVYQETQY
TRBV10-3,AISASGGSNEKLF
TRBV14,ASSRPGLSFYNEQF
TRBV7-2,ASSPWDTPYEQY
TRBV4-1,ASSQDLAGGGDTQY
TRBV30,SRDQGAGTEAF
TRBV5-4,ASSPGTGLVYEQY